This TCR beta chain is from a study of CD8 T cells in ankylosing spondylitis. Study-level results: What appeared characteristic of ankylosing spondylitis blood was a TCR beta motif of under 10 highly homologous variants.

CDR3 length: 11 amino acids. J gave up 7 bases and V 7 bases, and 2 bases lay outside the gene matches. Germline CDR1 DFQATT, CDR2 SNEGSKA (reference sequence). TCRdb re-derived calls from the 5' RACE reads in MiXCR, one entry per CDR3 protein. The table records more than 200,000 distinct CDR3 sequences, about 24% of them present only once. This clonotype was observed many times. Its antigen is unidentified. The clonotype was recovered from a male donor with ankylosing spondylitis or in good health (not recorded which). The J gene is TRBJ2-5, the V gene TRBV20-1; 11 bases match TRBD2. Sequenced input: blood, either unsorted or a sorted T cell fraction (not recorded which). The CDR3 DNA is TGCAGTGGACTAGCGGGATGGACCCAGTACTTC. It is translated as CSGLAGWTQYF.